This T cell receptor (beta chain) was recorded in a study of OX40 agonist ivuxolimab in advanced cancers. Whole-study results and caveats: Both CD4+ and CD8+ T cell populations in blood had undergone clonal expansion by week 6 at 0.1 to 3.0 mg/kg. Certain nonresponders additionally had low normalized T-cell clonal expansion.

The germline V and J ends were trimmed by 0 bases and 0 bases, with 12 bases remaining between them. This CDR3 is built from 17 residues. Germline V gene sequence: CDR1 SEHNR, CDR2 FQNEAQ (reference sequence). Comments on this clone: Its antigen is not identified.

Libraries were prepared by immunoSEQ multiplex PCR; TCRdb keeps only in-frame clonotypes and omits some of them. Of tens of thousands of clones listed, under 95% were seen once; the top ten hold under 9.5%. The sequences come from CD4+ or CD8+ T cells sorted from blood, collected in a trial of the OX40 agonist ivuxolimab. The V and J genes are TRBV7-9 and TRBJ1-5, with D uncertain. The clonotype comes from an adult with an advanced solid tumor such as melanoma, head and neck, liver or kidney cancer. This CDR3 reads CASSLASNVDSNQPQHF. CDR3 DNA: TGTGCCAGCAGCTTAGCGAGTAACGTCGATAGCAATCAGCCCCAGCATTTT.